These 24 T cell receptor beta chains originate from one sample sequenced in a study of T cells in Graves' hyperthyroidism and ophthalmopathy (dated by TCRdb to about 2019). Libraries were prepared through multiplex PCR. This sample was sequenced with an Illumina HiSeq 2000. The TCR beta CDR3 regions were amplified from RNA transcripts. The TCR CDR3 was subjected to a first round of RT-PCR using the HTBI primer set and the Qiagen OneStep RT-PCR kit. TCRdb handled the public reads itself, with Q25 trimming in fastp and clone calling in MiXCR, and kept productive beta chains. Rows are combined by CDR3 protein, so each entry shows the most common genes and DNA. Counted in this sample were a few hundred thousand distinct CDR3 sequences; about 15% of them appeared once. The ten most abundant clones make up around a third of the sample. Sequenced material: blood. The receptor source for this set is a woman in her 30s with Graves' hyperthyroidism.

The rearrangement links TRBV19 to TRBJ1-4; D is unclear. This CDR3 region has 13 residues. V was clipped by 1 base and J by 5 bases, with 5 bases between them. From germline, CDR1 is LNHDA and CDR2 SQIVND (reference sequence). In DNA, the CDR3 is TGTGCCAGTAGTATAGTCAAGAATGAAAAACTGTTTTTT. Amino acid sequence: CASSIVKNEKLFF. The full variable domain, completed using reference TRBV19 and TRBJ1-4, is DGGITQSPKYLFRKEGQNVTLSCEQNLNHDAMYWYRQDPGQGLRLIYYSQIVNDFQKGDIAEGYSVSREKKESFPLTVTSAQKNPTAFYLCASSIVKNEKLFFGSGTQLSVL.

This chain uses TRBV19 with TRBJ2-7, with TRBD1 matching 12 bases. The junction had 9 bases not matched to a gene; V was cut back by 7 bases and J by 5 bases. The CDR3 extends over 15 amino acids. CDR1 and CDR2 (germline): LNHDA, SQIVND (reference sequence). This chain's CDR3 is CASTAGTGGLDEQYF. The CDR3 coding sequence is TGTGCCAGTACTGCCGGGACAGGGGGCTTGGACGAGCAGTACTTC.

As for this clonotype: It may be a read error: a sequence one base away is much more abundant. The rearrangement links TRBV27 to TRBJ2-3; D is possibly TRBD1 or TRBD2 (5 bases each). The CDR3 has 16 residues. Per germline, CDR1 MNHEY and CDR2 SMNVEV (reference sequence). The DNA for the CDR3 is TGTGCCAGCAGCACCTGGCGAGGGAGCGGCACAGGTACGCAGTATTTT. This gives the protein CASSTWRGSGTGTQYF.

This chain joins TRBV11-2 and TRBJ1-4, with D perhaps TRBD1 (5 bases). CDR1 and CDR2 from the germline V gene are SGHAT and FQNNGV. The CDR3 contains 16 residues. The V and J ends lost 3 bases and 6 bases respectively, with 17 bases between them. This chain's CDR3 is CASSFSPDSMDEKLFF. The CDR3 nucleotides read TGTGCCAGCAGCTTTAGCCCCGACAGTATGGATGAAAAACTGTTTTTT.

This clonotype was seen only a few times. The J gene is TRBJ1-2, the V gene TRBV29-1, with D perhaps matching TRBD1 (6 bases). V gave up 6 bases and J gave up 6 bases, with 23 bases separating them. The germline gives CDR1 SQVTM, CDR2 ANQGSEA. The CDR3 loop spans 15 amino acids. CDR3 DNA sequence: TGCAGCGTCCTCCCCCTGGGGGGCGTAGAAAATGGCTACACCTTC. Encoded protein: CSVLPLGGVENGYTF.

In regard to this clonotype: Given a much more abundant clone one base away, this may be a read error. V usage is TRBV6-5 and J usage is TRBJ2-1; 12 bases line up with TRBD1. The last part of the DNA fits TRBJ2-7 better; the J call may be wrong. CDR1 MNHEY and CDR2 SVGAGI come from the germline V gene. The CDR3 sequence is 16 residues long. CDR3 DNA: TGTGCCAGCAGTTACGGGGGACAGGGGGCTTACAATGAGCAGTACTTC. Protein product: CASSYGGQGAYNEQYF.

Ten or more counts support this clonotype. The CDR3 reads CSARESGDNSPLHF. The CDR3 DNA sequence: TGCAGTGCTAGAGAATCAGGGGACAATTCACCCCTCCACTTT. V is TRBV20-1 and J is TRBJ1-6; a weak D match, TRBD1 (6 bases). The CDR3 extends over 14 amino acids. The germline CDR1 and CDR2 sequences are DFQATT and SNEGSKA (reference sequence). V gave up 0 bases and J gave up 7 bases, with 10 bases separating them.

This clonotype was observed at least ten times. The CDR3 region has the DNA TGTGCCAGCAGTTTCGGTCTGAGGGCCTCCTACGAGCAGTACTTC. Translation: CASSFGLRASYEQYF. The gene calls are TRBV27 and TRBJ2-7, with a possible D match to TRBD2 (5 bases). V lost 3 bases and J 0 bases, leaving 12 bases between the germline ends. Germline V lookup: CDR1 MNHEY, CDR2 SMNVEV (reference sequence). CDR3 length: 15 residues.

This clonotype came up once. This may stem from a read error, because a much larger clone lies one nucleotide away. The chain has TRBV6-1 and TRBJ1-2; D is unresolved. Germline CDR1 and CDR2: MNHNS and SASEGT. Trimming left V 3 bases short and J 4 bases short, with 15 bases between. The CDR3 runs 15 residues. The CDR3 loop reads CASSEAPTQSYGYTF. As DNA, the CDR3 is TGTGCCAGCAGTGAGGCGCCTACGCAAAGCTATGGCTACACCTTC.

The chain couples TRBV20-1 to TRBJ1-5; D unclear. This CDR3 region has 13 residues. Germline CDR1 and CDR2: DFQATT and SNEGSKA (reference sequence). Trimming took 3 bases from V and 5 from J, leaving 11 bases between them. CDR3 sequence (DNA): TGCAGTGCTAGTCCGGACGTATATCAGCCCCAGCATTTT. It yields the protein CSASPDVYQPQHF.

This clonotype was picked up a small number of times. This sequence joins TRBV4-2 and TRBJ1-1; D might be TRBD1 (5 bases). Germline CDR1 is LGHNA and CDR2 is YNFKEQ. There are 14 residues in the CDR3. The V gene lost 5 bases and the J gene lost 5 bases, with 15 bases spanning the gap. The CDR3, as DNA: TGTGCCAGCAGCTCGGGGGGAAAGGGTACTGAAGCTTTCTTT. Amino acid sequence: CASSSGGKGTEAFF.

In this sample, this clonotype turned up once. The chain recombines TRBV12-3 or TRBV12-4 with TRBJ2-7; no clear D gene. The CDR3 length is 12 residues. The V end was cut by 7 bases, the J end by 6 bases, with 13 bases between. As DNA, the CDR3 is TGTGCCAGCACTACCCCCCCGGCCGAGCAGTACTTC. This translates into CASTTPPAEQYF.

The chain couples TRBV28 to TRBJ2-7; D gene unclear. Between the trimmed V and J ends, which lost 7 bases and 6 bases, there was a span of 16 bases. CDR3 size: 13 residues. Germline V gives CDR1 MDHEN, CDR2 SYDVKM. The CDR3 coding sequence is TGTGCCAGCACCAACCGCCCTCCGCTCGAGCAGTACTTC. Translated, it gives CASTNRPPLEQYF.

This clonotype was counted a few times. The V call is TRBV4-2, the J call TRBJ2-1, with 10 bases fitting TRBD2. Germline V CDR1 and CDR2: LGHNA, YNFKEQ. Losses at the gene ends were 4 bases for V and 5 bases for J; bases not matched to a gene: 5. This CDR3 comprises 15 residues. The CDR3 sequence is CASSRRLAGDNEQFF. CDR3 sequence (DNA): TGTGCCAGCAGCCGAAGACTAGCGGGTGACAATGAGCAGTTCTTC.

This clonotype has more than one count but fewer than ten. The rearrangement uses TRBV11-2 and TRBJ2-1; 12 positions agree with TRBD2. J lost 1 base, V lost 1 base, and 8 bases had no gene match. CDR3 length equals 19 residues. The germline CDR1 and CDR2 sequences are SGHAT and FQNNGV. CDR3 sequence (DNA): TGTGCCAGCAGCTTAGTGGGCCTAGCGGGAGGGGTATCCTACAATGAGCAGTTCTTC. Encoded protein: CASSLVGLAGGVSYNEQFF.

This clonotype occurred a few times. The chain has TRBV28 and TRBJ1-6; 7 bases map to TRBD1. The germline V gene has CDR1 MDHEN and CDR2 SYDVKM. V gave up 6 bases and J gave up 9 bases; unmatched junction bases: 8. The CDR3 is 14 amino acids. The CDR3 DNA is TGTGCCAGCAGGGGGGGGGACAGAGTTTCACCCCTCCACTTT. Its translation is CASRGGDRVSPLHF.

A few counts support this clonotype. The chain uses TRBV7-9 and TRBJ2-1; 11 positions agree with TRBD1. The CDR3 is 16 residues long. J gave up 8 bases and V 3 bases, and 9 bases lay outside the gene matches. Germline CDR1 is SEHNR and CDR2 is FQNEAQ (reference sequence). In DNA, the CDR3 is TGTGCCAGCAGCTTGGACCGGGACAGGGGGTCCGATGAGCAGTTCTTC. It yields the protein CASSLDRDRGSDEQFF.

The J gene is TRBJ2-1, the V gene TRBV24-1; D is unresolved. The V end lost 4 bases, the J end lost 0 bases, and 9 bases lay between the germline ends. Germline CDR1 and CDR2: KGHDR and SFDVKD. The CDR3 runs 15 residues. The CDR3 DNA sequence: TGTGCCACCAGTGACCTACAAAGCTCCTACAATGAGCAGTTCTTC. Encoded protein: CATSDLQSSYNEQFF.

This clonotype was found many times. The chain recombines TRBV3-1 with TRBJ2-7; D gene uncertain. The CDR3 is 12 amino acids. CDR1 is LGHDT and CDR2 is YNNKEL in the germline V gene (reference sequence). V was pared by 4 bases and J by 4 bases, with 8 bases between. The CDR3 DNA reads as TGTGCCAGCAGCCCGGGTTGGTACGAGCAGTACTTC. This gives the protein CASSPGWYEQYF.

CDR3 DNA sequence: TGTGCCAGCAGCTTTAAGCGACAGGCGGTTTACACCGGGGAGCTGTTTTTT. This translates into CASSFKRQAVYTGELFF. The rearrangement joins TRBV7-2 to TRBJ2-2; D is possibly TRBD1 (6 bases). The germline V gene has CDR1 SGHTA and CDR2 FQGNSA. V dropped 3 bases and J dropped 3 bases, with 17 bases sitting between them. The CDR3 runs 17 residues.

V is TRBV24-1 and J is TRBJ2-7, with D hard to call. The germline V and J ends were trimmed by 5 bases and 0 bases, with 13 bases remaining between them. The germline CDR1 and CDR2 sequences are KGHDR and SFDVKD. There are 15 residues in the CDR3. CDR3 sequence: CATSGGTESSYEQYF. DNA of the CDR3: TGTGCCACCAGTGGGGGAACGGAGAGCTCCTACGAGCAGTACTTC.

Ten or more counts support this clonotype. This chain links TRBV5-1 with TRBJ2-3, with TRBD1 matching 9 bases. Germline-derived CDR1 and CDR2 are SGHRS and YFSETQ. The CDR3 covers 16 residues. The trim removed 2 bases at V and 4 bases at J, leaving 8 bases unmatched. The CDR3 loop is CASSFSGQGRADTQYF. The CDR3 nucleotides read TGCGCCAGCAGCTTCAGCGGACAGGGGCGGGCAGATACGCAGTATTTT.

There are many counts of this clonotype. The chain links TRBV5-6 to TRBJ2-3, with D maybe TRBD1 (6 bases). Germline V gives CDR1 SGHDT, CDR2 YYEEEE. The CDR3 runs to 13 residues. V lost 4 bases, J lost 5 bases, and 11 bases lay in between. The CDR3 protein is CASSKDSGDTQYF. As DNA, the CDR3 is TGTGCCAGCAGCAAGGACAGTGGAGATACGCAGTATTTT.

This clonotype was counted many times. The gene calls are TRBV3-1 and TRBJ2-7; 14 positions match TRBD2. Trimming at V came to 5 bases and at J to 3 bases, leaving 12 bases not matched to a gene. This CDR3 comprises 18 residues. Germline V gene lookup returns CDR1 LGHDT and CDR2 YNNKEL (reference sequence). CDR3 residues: CASSSGTSGRALGYEQYF. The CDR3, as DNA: TGTGCCAGCAGCTCCGGGACTAGCGGGAGAGCATTGGGCTACGAGCAGTACTTC.